A selection of T cell receptor beta chains follows, all from one sample in a study of T cell responses to AZD1222 COVID-19 vaccine. The assay was immunoSEQ multiplex PCR, and TCRdb's table has in-frame clones only and misses some. Of 150,000 or so clones listed, around 86% are singletons. The sample was peripheral blood, taken 28 days after the second AZD1222 dose. The receptors originated from an adult who received the AZD1222 COVID-19 vaccine. The CDR3 runs from the conserved cysteine through the conserved F or W. Fields, in order: clone size, V gene, J gene, CDR3 length, D gene, CDR3 protein, CDR3 DNA. D genes are given only for firm matches. Part of the rows lack a size; the others show once, few, many or a class for expanded clones.

>.|TRBV7-9|TRBJ2-3|15|.
CASSLGLGDLDTQYF
TGTGCCAGCAGCTTAGGTCTCGGGGACTTGGATACGCAGTATTTT
>.|TRBV19|TRBJ2-4|16|.
CASSILGAGAKNIQYF
TGTGCCAGTAGTATTCTGGGGGCGGGGGCCAAAAACATTCAGTACTTC
>.|TRBV6-1|TRBJ1-6|15|.
CASSEGKGTNSPLHF
TGTGCCAGCAGTGAAGGAAAGGGGACCAATTCACCCCTCCACTTT
>.|TRBV2|TRBJ2-1|13|TRBD2
CASSLGLAGKQFF
TGTGCCAGCAGCCTGGGACTAGCGGGGAAGCAGTTCTTC
>.|TRBV28|TRBJ2-7|12|TRBD2
CASTGGTYEQYF
TGTGCCAGCACGGGGGGAACCTACGAGCAGTACTTC
>.|TRBV5-1|TRBJ2-3|16|.
CASRYYDARSTDTQYF
TGCGCCAGCAGGTACTACGACGCAAGGAGCACAGATACGCAGTATTTT
>.|TRBV3-1/TRBV3-2|TRBJ2-3|16|.
CASSRTRPTGTDTQYF
TGTGCCAGCAGCCGGACTAGGCCCACAGGGACAGATACGCAGTATTTT
>.|TRBV18|TRBJ2-7|14|.
CASSRAGTGYEQYF
TGTGCCAGCTCTCGGGCCGGAACCGGCTACGAGCAGTACTTC
>.|TRBV19|TRBJ2-7|13|.
CASSIQGMGEQYF
TGTGCCAGTAGTATTCAGGGGATGGGGGAGCAGTACTTC
>once|TRBV15|TRBJ1-5|19|TRBD1
CATSPAGDRAPRGGQPQHF
TGTGCCACCAGCCCAGCAGGGGACAGGGCTCCTCGTGGGGGACAGCCCCAGCATTTT
>once|TRBV28|TRBJ1-2|14|.
CASSLQSGAGGYTF
TGTGCCAGCAGTTTGCAATCGGGGGCTGGCGGCTACACCTTC
>.|TRBV28|TRBJ1-2|15|.
CASSQLGTGNYGYTF
TGTGCCAGCAGTCAGCTTGGGACGGGAAACTATGGCTACACCTTC
>.|TRBV6-5|TRBJ2-1|13|.
CASSPRPYNEQFF
TGTGCCAGCAGTCCGCGGCCCTACAATGAGCAGTTCTTC
>.|TRBV24-1|TRBJ1-3|15|.
CATSDPRGPGNTIYF
TGTGCCACCAGTGACCCCAGGGGTCCTGGAAACACCATATATTTT
>few|TRBV9|TRBJ2-5|15|.
CASSPWDGLGETQYF
TGTGCCAGCAGCCCCTGGGACGGCCTGGGAGAGACCCAGTACTTC
>.|TRBV5-4|TRBJ2-1|15|.
CASSLKASSYNEQFF
TGTGCCAGCAGCTTGAAAGCGTCGTCCTACAATGAGCAGTTCTTC
>.|TRBV5-1|TRBJ1-6|16|TRBD1
CASSAGTGLYNSPLHF
TGCGCCAGCAGCGCCGGGACAGGCCTCTATAATTCACCCCTCCACTTT
>.|TRBV24-1|TRBJ2-1|16|TRBD2
CATSDPGTSGSYEQFF
TGTGCCACCAGTGATCCCGGGACTAGCGGGAGTTATGAGCAGTTCTTC
>.|TRBV28|TRBJ2-1|14|.
CASRSSGGSGEQFF
TGTGCCAGCAGGAGTAGTGGGGGGTCGGGTGAGCAGTTCTTC
>.|TRBV4-1|TRBJ2-5|15|TRBD1
CASSQERGPRETQYF
TGCGCCAGCAGCCAAGAGAGGGGGCCACGAGAGACCCAGTACTTC
>.|TRBV27|TRBJ2-5|12|.
CASSLYAETQYF
TGTGCCAGCAGTTTATACGCTGAGACCCAGTACTTC
>.|TRBV6-2/TRBV6-3|TRBJ2-1|14|.
CASSYSGSGNEQFF
TGTGCCAGCAGTTATAGCGGCTCGGGTAATGAGCAGTTCTTC
>.|TRBV6-1|TRBJ2-2|16|TRBD1
CASSEGTGGWTGELFF
TGTGCCAGCAGTGAAGGGACAGGGGGCTGGACCGGGGAGCTGTTTTTT
>.|TRBV5-4|TRBJ2-5|13|.
CASSHNREETQYF
TGTGCCAGCAGCCACAACAGGGAAGAGACCCAGTACTTC
>.|TRBV6-1|TRBJ1-5|17|.
CASSEIWVGQGNQPQHF
TGTGCCAGCAGTGAAATTTGGGTCGGCCAGGGCAATCAGCCCCAGCATTTT